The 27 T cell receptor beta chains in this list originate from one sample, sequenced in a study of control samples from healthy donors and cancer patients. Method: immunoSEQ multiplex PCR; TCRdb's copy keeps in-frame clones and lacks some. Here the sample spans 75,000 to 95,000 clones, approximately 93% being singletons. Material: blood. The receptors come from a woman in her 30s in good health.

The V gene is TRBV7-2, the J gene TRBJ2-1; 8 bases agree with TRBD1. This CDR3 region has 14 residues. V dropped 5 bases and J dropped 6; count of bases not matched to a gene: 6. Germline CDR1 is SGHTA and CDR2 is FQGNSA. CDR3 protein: CASSKQTGVNEQFF. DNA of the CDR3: TGTGCCAGCAGCAAACAGACAGGGGTCAATGAGCAGTTCTTC.

The CDR3 region has the DNA TGTGCCAGCAGCTTAAATCGTCTTGGGCGCAGGGCCTACGAGCAGTACTTC. Translating it yields CASSLNRLGRRAYEQYF. V usage is TRBV7-2 and J usage is TRBJ2-7; D perhaps matches TRBD1 (5 bases). The CDR3 covers 17 residues. Germline V gene lookup returns CDR1 SGHTA and CDR2 FQGNSA. V was shortened by 2 bases and J by 2 bases, with 19 bases between the two germline ends.

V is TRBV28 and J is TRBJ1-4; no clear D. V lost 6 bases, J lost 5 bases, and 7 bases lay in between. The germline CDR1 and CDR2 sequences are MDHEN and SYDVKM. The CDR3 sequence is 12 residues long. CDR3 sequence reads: CASRFGNEKLFF. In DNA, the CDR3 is TGTGCCAGCAGATTTGGCAATGAAAAACTGTTTTTT.

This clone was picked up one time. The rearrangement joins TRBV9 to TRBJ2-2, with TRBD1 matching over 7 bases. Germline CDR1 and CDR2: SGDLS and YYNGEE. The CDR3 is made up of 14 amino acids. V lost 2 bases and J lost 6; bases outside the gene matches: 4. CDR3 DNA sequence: TGTGCCAGCAGCGTGTACAGGGGAGCCGGGGAGCTGTTTTTT. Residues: CASSVYRGAGELFF.

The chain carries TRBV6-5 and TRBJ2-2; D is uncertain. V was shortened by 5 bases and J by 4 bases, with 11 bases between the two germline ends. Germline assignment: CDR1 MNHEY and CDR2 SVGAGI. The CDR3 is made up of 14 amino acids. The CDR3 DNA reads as TGTGCCAGCAGTCTACCGCAAGTCACCGGGGAGCTGTTTTTT. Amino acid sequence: CASSLPQVTGELFF.

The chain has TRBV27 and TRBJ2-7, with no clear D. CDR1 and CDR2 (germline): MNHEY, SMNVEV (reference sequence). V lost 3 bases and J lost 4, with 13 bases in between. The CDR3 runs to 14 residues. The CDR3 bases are TGTGCCAGCAGTTTGAGTCCCGGGTTATACGAGCAGTACTTC. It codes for CASSLSPGLYEQYF.

CDR3 protein: CASSLNTEAFF. CDR3 nucleotide sequence: TGTGCCAGCAGCTTGAACACTGAAGCTTTCTTT. The genes are TRBV7-8 and TRBJ1-1, with D unclear. The CDR3 is 11 residues long. V was clipped by 3 bases and J by 1 base, with 0 bases between them. Germline V gene data show CDR1 as SGHVS and CDR2 as FQNEAQ.

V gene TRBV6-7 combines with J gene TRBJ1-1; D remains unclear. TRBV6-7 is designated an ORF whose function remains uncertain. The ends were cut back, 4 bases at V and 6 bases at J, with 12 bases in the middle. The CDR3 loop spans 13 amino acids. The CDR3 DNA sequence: TGTGCCAGCAGTTGGGGTACTGTCGCTGAAGCTTTCTTT. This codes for CASSWGTVAEAFF.

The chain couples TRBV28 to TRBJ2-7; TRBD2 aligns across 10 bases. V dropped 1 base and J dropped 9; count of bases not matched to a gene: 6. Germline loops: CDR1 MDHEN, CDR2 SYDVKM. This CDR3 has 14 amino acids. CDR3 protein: CASSLSGLAGAQYF. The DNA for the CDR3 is TGTGCCAGCAGTTTATCGGGGCTAGCGGGAGCGCAGTACTTC.

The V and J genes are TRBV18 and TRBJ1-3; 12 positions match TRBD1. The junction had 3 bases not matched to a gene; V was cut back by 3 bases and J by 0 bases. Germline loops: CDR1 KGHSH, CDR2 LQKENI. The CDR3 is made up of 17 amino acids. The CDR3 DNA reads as TGTGCCAGCTCACCCCAGGGACAGGGGGCCTCTGGAAACACCATATATTTT. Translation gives CASSPQGQGASGNTIYF.

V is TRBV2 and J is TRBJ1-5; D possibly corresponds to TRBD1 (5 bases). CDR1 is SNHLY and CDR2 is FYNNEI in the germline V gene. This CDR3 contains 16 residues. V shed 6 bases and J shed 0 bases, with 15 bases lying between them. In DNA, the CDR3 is TGTGCCAGCAGCGTAAATCAGGGCGATAGCAATCAGCCCCAGCATTTT. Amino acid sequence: CASSVNQGDSNQPQHF.

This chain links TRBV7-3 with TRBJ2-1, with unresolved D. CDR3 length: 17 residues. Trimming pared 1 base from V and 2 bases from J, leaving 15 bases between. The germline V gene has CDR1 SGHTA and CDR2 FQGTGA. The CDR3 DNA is TGTGCCAGCAGCTTAAGTTCCAGCTTTGTAACCTACAATGAGCAGTTCTTC. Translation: CASSLSSSFVTYNEQFF.

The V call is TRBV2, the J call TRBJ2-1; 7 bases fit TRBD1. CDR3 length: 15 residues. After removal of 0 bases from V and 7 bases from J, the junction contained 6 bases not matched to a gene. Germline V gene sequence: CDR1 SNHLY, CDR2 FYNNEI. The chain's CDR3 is CASSEAGGYGNEQFF. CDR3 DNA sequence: TGTGCCAGCAGTGAAGCAGGGGGCTACGGAAATGAGCAGTTCTTC.

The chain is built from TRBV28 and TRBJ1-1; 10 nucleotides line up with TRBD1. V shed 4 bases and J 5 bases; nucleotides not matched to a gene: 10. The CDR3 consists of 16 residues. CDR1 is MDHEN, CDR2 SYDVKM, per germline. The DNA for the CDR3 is TGTGCCAGCAGTTCAGTCGACAGGGGGCGGGGGACTGAAGCTTTCTTT. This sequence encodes CASSSVDRGRGTEAFF.

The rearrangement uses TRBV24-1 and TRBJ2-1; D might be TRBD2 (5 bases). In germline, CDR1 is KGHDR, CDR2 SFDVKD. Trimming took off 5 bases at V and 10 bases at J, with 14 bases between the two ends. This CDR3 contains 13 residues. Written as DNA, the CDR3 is TGTGCCACCAGTGTCCTCACAGCGGCCGAGCAGTTCTTC. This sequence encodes CATSVLTAAEQFF.

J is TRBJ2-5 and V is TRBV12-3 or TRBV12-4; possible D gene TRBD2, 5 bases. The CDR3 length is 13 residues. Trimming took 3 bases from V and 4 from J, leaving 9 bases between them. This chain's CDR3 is CASSFSRVETQYF. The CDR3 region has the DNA TGTGCCAGCAGTTTTTCGCGGGTAGAGACCCAGTACTTC.

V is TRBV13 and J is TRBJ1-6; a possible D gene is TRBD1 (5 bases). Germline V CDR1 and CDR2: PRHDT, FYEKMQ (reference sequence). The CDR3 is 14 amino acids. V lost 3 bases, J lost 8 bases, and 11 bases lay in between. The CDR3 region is CASSFRRGDSPLHF. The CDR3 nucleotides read TGTGCCAGCAGCTTTCGGAGAGGGGATTCACCCCTCCACTTT.

CDR3 sequence: CAISERLASYNEQFF. The CDR3 DNA sequence: TGTGCCATCAGTGAGCGGCTAGCGTCCTACAATGAGCAGTTCTTC. V is TRBV10-3 and J is TRBJ2-1; tentative D call: TRBD2 (6 bases). The CDR3 runs 15 residues. Germline V gene sequence: CDR1 ENHRY, CDR2 SYGVKD. Trimming took 2 bases from V and 1 from J, leaving 9 bases between them.

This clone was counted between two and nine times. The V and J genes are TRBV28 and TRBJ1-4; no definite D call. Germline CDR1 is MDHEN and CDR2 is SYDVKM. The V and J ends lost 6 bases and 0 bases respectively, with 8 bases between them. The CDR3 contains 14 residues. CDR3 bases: TGTGCCAGCAGGTCGGCTGCAACTAATGAAAAACTGTTTTTT. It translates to CASRSAATNEKLFF.

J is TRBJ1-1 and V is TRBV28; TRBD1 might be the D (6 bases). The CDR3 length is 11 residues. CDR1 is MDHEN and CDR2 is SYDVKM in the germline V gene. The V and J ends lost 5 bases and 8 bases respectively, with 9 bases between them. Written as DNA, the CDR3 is TGTGCCAGCAGTCCGGGACAAGAAGCTTTCTTT. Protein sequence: CASSPGQEAFF.

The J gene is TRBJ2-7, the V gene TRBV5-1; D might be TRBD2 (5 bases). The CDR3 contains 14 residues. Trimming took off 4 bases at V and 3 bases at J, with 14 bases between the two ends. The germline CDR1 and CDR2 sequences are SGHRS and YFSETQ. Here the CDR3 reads CASSRGSGDYEQYF. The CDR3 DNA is TGCGCCAGCAGCCGGGGATCGGGTGACTACGAGCAGTACTTC.

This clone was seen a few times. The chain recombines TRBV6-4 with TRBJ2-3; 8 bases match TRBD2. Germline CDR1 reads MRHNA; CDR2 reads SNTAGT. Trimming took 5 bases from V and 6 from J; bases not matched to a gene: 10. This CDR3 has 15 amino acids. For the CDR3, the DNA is TGTGCCAGCAGTATTAAGGCGGGGGGATCGGATACGCAGTATTTT. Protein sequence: CASSIKAGGSDTQYF.

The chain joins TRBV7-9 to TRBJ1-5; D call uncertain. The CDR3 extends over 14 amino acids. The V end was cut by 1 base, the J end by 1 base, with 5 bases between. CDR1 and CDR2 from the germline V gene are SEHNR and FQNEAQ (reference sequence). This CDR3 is CASSLVSSNQPQHF. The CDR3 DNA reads TGTGCCAGCAGCTTAGTGTCAAGCAATCAGCCCCAGCATTTT.

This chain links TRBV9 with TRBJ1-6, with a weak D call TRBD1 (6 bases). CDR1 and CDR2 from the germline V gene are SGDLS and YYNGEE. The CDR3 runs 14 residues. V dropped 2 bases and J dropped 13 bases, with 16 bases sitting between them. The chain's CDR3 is CASSVGGGESPLHF. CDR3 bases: TGTGCCAGCAGCGTTGGAGGGGGTGAGTCGCCCCTCCACTTT. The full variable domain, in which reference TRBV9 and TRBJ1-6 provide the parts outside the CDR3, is DSGVTQTPKHLITATGQRVTLRCSPRSGDLSVYWYQQSLDQGLQFLIQYYNGEERAKGNILERFSAQQFPDLHSELNLSSLELGDSALYFCASSVGGGESPLHFGNGTRLTVT.

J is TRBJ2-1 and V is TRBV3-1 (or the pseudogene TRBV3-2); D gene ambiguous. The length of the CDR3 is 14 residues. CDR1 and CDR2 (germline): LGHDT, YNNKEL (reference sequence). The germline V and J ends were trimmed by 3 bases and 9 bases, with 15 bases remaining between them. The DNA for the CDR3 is TGTGCCAGCAGCCACTCGCAGAAGGTCACTGAGCAGTTCTTC. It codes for CASSHSQKVTEQFF.

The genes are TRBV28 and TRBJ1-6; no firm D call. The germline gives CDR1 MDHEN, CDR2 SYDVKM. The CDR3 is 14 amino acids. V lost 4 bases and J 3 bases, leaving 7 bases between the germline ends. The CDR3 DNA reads TGTGCCAGCAGTTCGGGTGACTATAATTCACCCCTCCACTTT. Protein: CASSSGDYNSPLHF.

CDR3 sequence: CASSPPDRVSYEQYF. CDR3 in DNA: TGTGCCAGCAGCCCCCCGGACAGGGTCTCCTACGAGCAGTACTTC. V is TRBV28 and J is TRBJ2-7, with 8 bases that match TRBD1. V shed 6 bases and J 0 bases; nucleotides not matched to a gene: 7. The CDR3 runs to 15 residues. Per the germline V gene, CDR1 is MDHEN and CDR2 is SYDVKM.